These 10 T cell receptor beta chains were all obtained from the same sample, sequenced in a study of cytomegalovirus exposure and HLA in healthy donors. With 60 Vbeta and 13 Jbeta primers, the PCR was carried out. The assay was immunoSEQ multiplex PCR, and TCRdb's table has in-frame clones only and misses some. The sample shows 69,000 or so clones, roughly four fifths of them seen only once. Sequencing was done on a sample of PBMCs. These receptors all come from a woman aged 55 to 70 in good health and CMV-seropositive.

This clone was detected only a few times. The gene calls are TRBV5-1 and TRBJ2-7, with 9 bases that match TRBD1. This CDR3 comprises 13 residues. The ends lost 5 bases at V and 3 bases at J; junction bases unmatched: 3. CDR1 is SGHRS and CDR2 is YFSETQ in the germline V gene. The CDR3 is CASSRDRDYEQYF. In DNA, the CDR3 is TGCGCCAGCAGTCGGGACAGGGACTACGAGCAGTACTTC.

The chain links TRBV9 to TRBJ2-1, with TRBD1 as a possible D gene (6 bases). This CDR3 is built from 16 residues. The germline gives CDR1 SGDLS, CDR2 YYNGEE. V lost 0 bases and J lost 3, with 13 bases in between. This CDR3 reads CASSVARTENYNEQFF. The DNA of the CDR3 is TGTGCCAGCAGCGTAGCTAGGACAGAAAACTACAATGAGCAGTTCTTC.

This clone was seen once. The chain carries TRBV19 and TRBJ2-1, with 10 bases that match TRBD2. CDR1 LNHDA and CDR2 SQIVND come from the germline V gene (reference sequence). The junction had 14 bases not matched to a gene; V was cut back by 5 bases and J by 13 bases. This CDR3 has 15 amino acids. The CDR3 bases are TGTGCCAGTAGTGCGACCTTCACGACTAGCGGGCGCCAGTTCTTC. Encoded protein: CASSATFTTSGRQFF. The full variable domain, in which reference TRBV19 and TRBJ2-1 provide the parts outside the CDR3, is DGGITQSPKYLFRKEGQNVTLSCEQNLNHDAMYWYRQDPGQGLRLIYYSQIVNDFQKGDIAEGYSVSREKKESFPLTVTSAQKNPTAFYLCASSATFTTSGRQFFGPGTRLTVL.

The chain couples TRBV30 to TRBJ2-2; D might be TRBD1 (6 bases). Germline V gene lookup returns CDR1 GTSNPN and CDR2 SVGIG (reference sequence). CDR3 length: 11 residues. Trimming took 6 bases from V and 7 from J, leaving 9 bases between them. The CDR3 here is CACQGFGELFF. CDR3 DNA sequence: TGTGCCTGTCAGGGGTTCGGGGAGCTGTTTTTT. Using reference TRBV30 and TRBJ2-2 for the parts outside the CDR3, the full variable domain is SQTIHQWPATLVQPVGSPLSLECTVEGTSNPNLYWYRQAAGRGLQLLFYSVGIGQISSEVPQNLSASRPQDRQFILSSKKLLLSDSGFYLCACQGFGELFFGEGSRLTVL.

V and J are TRBV11-3 and TRBJ2-2; perhaps TRBD2 as D (6 bases). Germline-derived CDR1 and CDR2 are SGHNT and YENEEA. This CDR3 has 12 residues. The ends were cut back, 10 bases at V and 6 bases at J, with 12 bases in the middle. The CDR3 loop is CATGRGAGELFF. CDR3 nucleotides: TGTGCCACCGGGAGAGGGGCCGGGGAGCTGTTTTTT.

The J gene is TRBJ2-5, the V gene TRBV5-4; 9 positions agree with TRBD2. The V segment lost 0 bases and the J segment 6 bases; nucleotides outside the gene matches: 9. This CDR3 is built from 16 residues. Looked up from germline, CDR1 is SGHNT and CDR2 is YYREEE (reference sequence). CDR3 sequence reads: CASSLAWASGKKTQYF. The CDR3 nucleotides are TGTGCCAGCAGCTTGGCCTGGGCTAGCGGGAAGAAGACCCAGTACTTC.

The chain links TRBV7-8 to TRBJ1-1; 7 bases agree with TRBD1. The V segment lost 5 bases and the J segment 0 bases; nucleotides outside the gene matches: 3. The CDR3 has 14 amino acids. Germline loops: CDR1 SGHVS, CDR2 FQNEAQ. Here the CDR3 reads CASSPGQMNTEAFF. The CDR3 coding sequence is TGTGCCAGCAGCCCGGGACAGATGAACACTGAAGCTTTCTTT.

This sequence joins TRBV28 and TRBJ1-5; D not certain. V was trimmed by 6 bases and J by 5 bases, leaving 11 bases between them. The CDR3 is made up of 13 amino acids. CDR1 and CDR2 from the germline V gene are MDHEN and SYDVKM. CDR3 protein: CASSLGSYQPQHF. CDR3 nucleotide sequence: TGTGCCAGCAGCTTAGGGAGCTATCAGCCCCAGCATTTT.

This rearrangement joins TRBV11-2 to TRBJ2-1, with 7 positions matching TRBD2. Unmatched junction bases numbered 6, after V lost 5 bases and J lost 2 bases. In germline, CDR1 is SGHAT, CDR2 FQNNGV. The CDR3 runs to 15 residues. CDR3 amino acids: CASSPVSGTYNEQFF. The CDR3 nucleotides read TGTGCCAGCAGCCCCGTAAGCGGGACCTACAATGAGCAGTTCTTC.

The rearrangement links TRBV5-4 to TRBJ1-6; no clear D gene. Trimming pared 2 bases from V and 0 bases from J, leaving 12 bases between. Looked up from germline, CDR1 is SGHNT and CDR2 is YYREEE (reference sequence). This CDR3 is built from 17 residues. The CDR3 protein is CASSFQYSSSYNSPLHF. CDR3 bases: TGTGCCAGCAGCTTTCAATACTCTAGCTCCTATAATTCACCCCTCCACTTT.